This entry lists 14 T cell receptor beta chains sequenced from one sample in a study of cytomegalovirus exposure and HLA in healthy donors (dated by TCRdb to about 2017). Library construction relied on the immunoSEQ multiplex PCR assay. For the multiplex PCR, a mixture combining 60 forward primers for TCR Vbeta segments and 13 reverse primers for TCR Jbeta segments was used. TCRdb carries this immuneACCESS record with in-frame sequences only. Its versions omit some clonotypes, under half of them owing to an unresolved V gene in the studies checked, with the rest unexplained. Within this sample are about 180,000 clones, with 70% to 75% of them counted one time only. 2.9% of the sample goes to the ten largest clones. Sequencing was carried out using PBMCs. The source is a male donor in good health and CMV-seronegative.

J is TRBJ1-5 and V is TRBV30, with 7 positions matching TRBD1. Germline CDR1 is GTSNPN and CDR2 is SVGIG (reference sequence). The CDR3 is 15 amino acids. With V trimmed by 2 bases and J by 6 bases, 10 bases remained unmatched. CDR3 loop: CAWSSGQGVVQPQHF. The DNA of the CDR3 is TGTGCCTGGAGTAGCGGGCAGGGGGTTGTTCAGCCCCAGCATTTT.

The rearrangement links TRBV29-1 to TRBJ1-5, with 7 nucleotides matching TRBD1. Germline V CDR1 and CDR2: SQVTM, ANQGSEA. This CDR3 spans 13 amino acids. The J segment lost 6 bases and the V segment lost 6 bases, leaving 8 bases of the junction unmatched. The CDR3: CSVAGQDSQPQHF. CDR3 sequence (DNA): TGCAGCGTCGCCGGACAGGACTCTCAGCCCCAGCATTTT.

The V and J genes are TRBV7-7 and TRBJ2-2; 7 bases are shared with TRBD2. This CDR3 has 14 amino acids. The V gene end was trimmed by 4 bases and the J gene end by 8 bases; junction bases not matched to a gene: 7. CDR1 SSHAT and CDR2 FNYEAQ come from the germline V gene (reference sequence). CDR3 sequence reads: CASSSGLVSGELFF. The CDR3 bases are TGTGCCAGCAGCTCCGGACTAGTCTCTGGGGAGCTGTTTTTT. Full variable domain (missing parts from reference TRBV7-7 and TRBJ2-2): GAGVSQSPRYKVTKRGQDVTLRCDPISSHATLYWYQQALGQGPEFLTYFNYEAQPDKSGLPSDRFSAERPEGSISTLTIQRTEQRDSAMYRCASSSGLVSGELFFGEGSRLTVL.

CDR3 loop: CASSLTSGTQETQYF. The CDR3 bases are TGTGCCAGCAGCTTAACTAGCGGGACACAAGAGACCCAGTACTTC. The chain links TRBV7-2 to TRBJ2-5, with 10 bases aligning to TRBD2. The J segment lost 2 bases and the V segment lost 2 bases, leaving 2 bases of the junction unmatched. The germline V gene has CDR1 SGHTA and CDR2 FQGNSA. This CDR3 contains 15 residues.

V is TRBV2 and J is TRBJ2-3; TRBD2 aligns across 7 bases. CDR1 and CDR2 from the germline V gene are SNHLY and FYNNEI. The J segment lost 3 bases and the V segment lost 6 bases, leaving 6 bases of the junction unmatched. CDR3 length equals 14 residues. The DNA for the CDR3 is TGTGCCAGCAGACCCCCTAGCGGAACAGATACGCAGTATTTT. It codes for CASRPPSGTDTQYF.

This chain uses TRBV4-1 with TRBJ2-1, with 8 bases matching TRBD2. The CDR3 consists of 15 residues. J was trimmed by 5 bases and V by 4 bases; bases with no gene match: 7. Germline assignment: CDR1 MGHRA and CDR2 YSYEKL. The CDR3 DNA follows: TGCGCCAGCAGCCCAGTAGCGGGGCGGGACAATGAGCAGTTCTTC. Amino acid sequence: CASSPVAGRDNEQFF.

In this sample, this clone turned up a few times. The V gene is TRBV6-5, the J gene TRBJ2-2; D gene uncertain. V was shortened by 6 bases and J by 8 bases, with 10 bases between the two germline ends. Germline CDR1 is MNHEY and CDR2 is SVGAGI. The CDR3 sequence is 12 residues long. The DNA for the CDR3 is TGTGCCAGCAGCCTAAACGGGGGGGAGCTGTTTTTT. It translates to CASSLNGGELFF.

The chain links TRBV7-3 to TRBJ2-1; a possible D gene is TRBD2 (5 bases). This CDR3 has 13 amino acids. From germline, CDR1 is SGHTA and CDR2 FQGTGA. The V end lost 6 bases, the J end lost 6 bases, and 12 bases lay between the germline ends. The CDR3 DNA reads TGTGCCAGCAGTTTCACGGAGGTCAATGAGCAGTTCTTC. It yields the protein CASSFTEVNEQFF.

A few counts support this clone. J is TRBJ1-2 and V is TRBV29-1; D remains unclear. Deletions cut 4 bases from V and 6 bases from J, with 12 bases between. The germline gives CDR1 SQVTM, CDR2 ANQGSEA. The CDR3 is 12 amino acids. CDR3 amino acids: CSVAGLRDGYTF. The DNA of the CDR3 is TGCAGCGTTGCCGGTCTCCGTGATGGCTACACCTTC.

Regarding this clone: The same CDR3 is also encoded by other DNA sequences in this sample. This chain uses TRBV6-5 with TRBJ1-1, with D possibly matching TRBD1 (5 bases). V was cut by 2 bases and J by 4 bases, with 8 bases left in between. The germline gives CDR1 MNHEY, CDR2 SVGAGI. This CDR3 is 13 amino acids long. This chain's CDR3 is CASSYGGGTEAFF. CDR3 nucleotide sequence: TGTGCCAGCAGTTACGGGGGGGGCACTGAAGCTTTCTTT.

The chain has TRBV6-5 and TRBJ1-3; D gene uncertain. Trimming left V 4 bases short and J 0 bases short, with 10 bases between. The CDR3 loop spans 15 amino acids. The germline V gene has CDR1 MNHEY and CDR2 SVGAGI. The CDR3 bases are TGTGCCAGCAGTTTGGGCAGCCTCTCTGGAAACACCATATATTTT. This translates into CASSLGSLSGNTIYF.

This clone is a singleton in its sample. The chain is built from TRBV27 and TRBJ1-2, with TRBD1 matching 8 bases. The CDR3 runs 17 residues. Germline assignment: CDR1 MNHEY and CDR2 SMNVEV (reference sequence). With V trimmed by 1 base and J by 6 bases, 13 bases remained unmatched. CDR3 region: CASSLYPPPTGADGYTF. As DNA, the CDR3 is TGTGCCAGCAGTTTATACCCCCCCCCGACAGGGGCGGATGGCTACACCTTC.

The rearrangement joins TRBV12-5 to TRBJ1-1; D call uncertain. This CDR3 contains 12 residues. The V gene lost 5 bases and the J gene lost 9 bases, with 13 bases spanning the gap. From germline, CDR1 is LGHNT and CDR2 FRNRAP. CDR3 nucleotides: TGTGCTAGTGGTATTACAGTCGTGCAAGCTTTCTTT. It translates to CASGITVVQAFF.

The chain recombines TRBV6-6 with TRBJ1-1; no clear D. This CDR3 region has 14 residues. Germline CDR1 and CDR2: MNHNY and SVGAGI (reference sequence). V was clipped by 2 bases and J by 2 bases, with 9 bases between them. The CDR3 here is CASSYLEGNTEAFF. As DNA, the CDR3 is TGTGCCAGCAGTTACCTCGAGGGTAACACTGAAGCTTTCTTT.